This is a list of T cell receptor beta chains from one sample in a study of chemoradiotherapy in HPV16-positive cancers. The data were produced by immunoSEQ multiplex PCR, yet TCRdb's version contains in-frame clones alone and is incomplete. The table records some 70,000 clones, almost 90% of them present only once. The starting material was blood, obtained from a patient who underwent chemoradiotherapy. These receptors came from a human donor with HPV-associated anogenital cancer. The conserved cysteine and the conserved F or W are not part of the CDR3 here. Size is stated for part of the rows, as once, few or many counts, or as a class when the clone is expanded.

TRBJ1-1 TRBV7-9 - ASSRSQGITEAF
TRBJ2-7 TRBV10-1 once ASSEQGSSYEQY
TRBJ1-4 TRBV13 few ASSSGQAEKLF
TRBJ2-5 TRBV27 few ASSGFQGEETQY
TRBJ1-1 TRBV19 once ASVKQGLSKAF
TRBJ2-3 TRBV11-1 - ASSLVSGGITDTQY
TRBJ1-2 TRBV28 - ASSLQGNYGYT
TRBJ2-7 TRBV6-5 - ASSYSGHEQY
TRBJ1-2 TRBV2 - ASSVFRDRDYGYT
TRBJ2-3 TRBV7-9 - ASSLMVGVPEAPQY
TRBJ1-5 TRBV6-6 - ASRIPGDRNQPQH
TRBJ2-2 TRBV18 once ASSPNGQANTGELF
TRBJ2-5 TRBV4-2 - ASSQRPRQETQY
TRBJ2-5 TRBV5-8 - ASSLVGQETQY
TRBJ2-1 TRBV27 once ASSSLYNEQF
TRBJ1-2 TRBV7-9 few ASSPPTGHGYT
TRBJ1-5 TRBV12-5 - ASGAGGDNQPQH
TRBJ2-2 TRBV10-1 - ASSAGSYTGELF
TRBJ1-1 TRBV6-5 - ASSYAGTEAF
TRBJ2-4 TRBV28 - ASSGGGYKNIQY
TRBJ1-2 TRBV6-6 - ASSDRKYGYT
TRBJ2-7 TRBV7-2 - ASSLGGRAIYEQY
TRBJ2-5 TRBV4-2 - ASSQGSGGGYQETQY
TRBJ2-7 TRBV4-1 - ASSQFLGIYEQY
TRBJ1-5 TRBV7-2 - ASSLFISRNQPQH
TRBJ2-2 TRBV7-8 - ASSLGTVNTGELF
TRBJ1-1 TRBV19 - ASSQVGGTEAF
TRBJ1-6 TRBV4-1 - ASSQVGRSSYNSPLH
TRBJ1-1 TRBV30 - AWSVQGGVAAF
TRBJ2-7 TRBV27 - ASSPGSSGEQY
TRBJ2-2 TRBV5-4 few ASSLQGGSGELF
TRBJ1-5 TRBV4-1 - ASSQGIGQPQH
TRBJ1-1 TRBV10-2 - ASSPLPNTEAF
TRBJ1-2 TRBV11-2 - ASSLGKLGQGTYGYT
TRBJ1-1 TRBV5-1 - ASSLQGVNTEAF
TRBJ2-1 TRBV19 - ASSRTSGTIRDEQF
TRBJ1-2 TRBV4-1 - ASSQKTTGMYGYT
TRBJ1-4 TRBV18 - ASSRTGSGEKLF
TRBJ2-3 TRBV11-2 - ASSLDPGSTDTQY
TRBJ2-7 TRBV7-9 - ASSLTKPGRSYEQY
TRBJ2-1 TRBV30 - AWRGQDYNEQF
TRBJ1-2 TRBV6-1 - ASSDVDSFGYGYT
TRBJ1-2 TRBV19 - ASRVIGDNYGYT
TRBJ2-5 TRBV5-3 - ARSGKKNQETQY
TRBJ2-5 TRBV5-8 - ASSLPGKETQY
TRBJ1-1 TRBV6-1 - ASTDRNTEAF
TRBJ2-7 TRBV4-1 few ASSLSSGGPYEQY
TRBJ1-4 TRBV28 - ASSHVLEKLF